This entry lists 10 T cell receptor beta chains sequenced from one sample in a study of beta chain features in type 1 diabetes. Sequencing targeted expressed TCRB transcripts, as all isolated RNA had been reverse transcribed. Only in-frame clones appear in the TCRdb table, and some are missing; sequencing was by immunoSEQ multiplex PCR. This sample yields under 250,000 clones, of which 12% to 15% are seen a single time; more than 0.02% belongs to the top ten. Specimen: naive CD4+ T cells from blood. The receptor source for this set is a woman aged 40 to 50 in good health.

V usage is TRBV7-9 and J usage is TRBJ2-5, with 7 positions matching TRBD2. This CDR3 contains 14 residues. Germline loops: CDR1 SEHNR, CDR2 FQNEAQ (reference sequence). J was trimmed by 4 bases and V by 1 base; bases with no gene match: 3. CDR3 amino acids: CASSLGRGLETQYF. CDR3 bases: TGTGCCAGCAGCTTAGGGCGGGGGTTAGAGACCCAGTACTTC.

The genes are TRBV19 and TRBJ1-6, with 8 bases that match TRBD1. V lost 6 bases and J lost 9; bases outside the gene matches: 7. Germline V gene data show CDR1 as LNHDA and CDR2 as SQIVND (reference sequence). The CDR3 totals 14 residues. The CDR3 DNA sequence: TGTGCCAGTAGCTCGGACAGGGCGGGTTCACCCCTCCACTTT. Its translation: CASSSDRAGSPLHF.

This clone appeared a few times. The rearrangement links TRBV5-1 to TRBJ2-3; D is uncertain. CDR1 and CDR2 (germline): SGHRS, YFSETQ. V lost 2 bases, J lost 4 bases, and 8 bases lay in between. This CDR3 is 13 amino acids long. The CDR3 loop is CASSLPSSDTQYF. As DNA, the CDR3 is TGCGCCAGCAGCTTACCAAGCTCAGATACGCAGTATTTT. Supplemented by reference TRBV5-1 and TRBJ2-3, the full variable domain reads KAGVTQTPRYLIKTRGQQVTLSCSPISGHRSVSWYQQTPGQGLQFLFEYFSETQRNKGNFPGRFSGRQFSNSRSEMNVSTLELGDSALYLCASSLPSSDTQYFGPGTRLTVL.

This clone was picked up a small number of times. V gene TRBV18 combines with J gene TRBJ1-1; D call uncertain. Trimming stripped 3 bases from V and 4 bases from J, with 9 bases between. This CDR3 is 13 amino acids long. Germline V lookup: CDR1 KGHSH, CDR2 LQKENI. The CDR3 DNA is TGTGCCAGCTCACCCGTGGAGGGCACTGAAGCTTTCTTT. Residues: CASSPVEGTEAFF.

J is TRBJ1-3 and V is TRBV18; perhaps TRBD1 as D (6 bases). The CDR3 spans 16 residues. Germline values: CDR1 KGHSH, CDR2 LQKENI. V shed 3 bases and J shed 0 bases, with 12 bases lying between them. CDR3 region: CASSPSTGSSGNTIYF. The CDR3 DNA sequence: TGTGCCAGCTCACCGAGTACAGGGAGCTCTGGAAACACCATATATTTT.

The chain has TRBV7-2 and TRBJ2-1; 7 bases are shared with TRBD1. The germline V gene encodes CDR1 SGHTA and CDR2 FQGNSA. This CDR3 contains 17 residues. The V and J ends lost 1 base and 4 bases, in that order; junction bases with no gene match: 10. The CDR3 coding sequence is TGTGCCAGCAGCTTAGTCGGGTTGGACAGGTTTTACAATGAGCAGTTCTTC. Encoded protein: CASSLVGLDRFYNEQFF.

This clone was seen only a few times. The J gene is TRBJ1-2, the V gene TRBV5-1; the D gene is possibly TRBD1 (5 bases). CDR1 and CDR2 (germline): SGHRS, YFSETQ. There are 15 residues in the CDR3. V lost 2 bases, J lost 4 bases, and 15 bases lay in between. CDR3 DNA: TGCGCCAGCAGCTTTTGGACCCACGGGGGCTATGGCTACACCTTC. Amino acid sequence: CASSFWTHGGYGYTF.

This clone was found a few times. V gene TRBV5-1 combines with J gene TRBJ2-2, with D possibly being TRBD2 (5 bases). Trimming took 2 bases from V and 6 from J, leaving 11 bases between them. This CDR3 spans 14 amino acids. Germline loops: CDR1 SGHRS, CDR2 YFSETQ. The DNA of the CDR3 is TGCGCCAGCAGCTTTGGGTTCGGGGCCGGGGAGCTGTTTTTT. This gives the protein CASSFGFGAGELFF.

This clone was seen only a few times. The genes are TRBV11-3 and TRBJ2-5; TRBD2 agrees at 7 bases. The CDR3 spans 15 residues. Trimming took 5 bases from V and 2 from J; bases not matched to a gene: 8. The germline V gene has CDR1 SGHNT and CDR2 YENEEA. CDR3 bases: TGTGCCAGCAGCATAGGGAGGGAGCTGCAAGAGACCCAGTACTTC. Its translation is CASSIGRELQETQYF. Full variable domain (outside the CDR3, taken from reference TRBV11-3 and TRBJ2-5): EAGVVQSPRYKIIEKKQPVAFWCNPISGHNTLYWYLQNLGQGPELLIRYENEEAVDDSQLPKDRFSAERLKGVDSTLKIQPAELGDSAVYLCASSIGRELQETQYFGPGTRLLVL.

In this sample, this clone turned up a few times. The gene calls are TRBV9 and TRBJ1-6, with 9 bases fitting TRBD1. The CDR3 covers 16 residues. J lost 7 bases, V lost 3 bases, and 8 bases had no gene match. From germline, CDR1 is SGDLS and CDR2 YYNGEE. The CDR3 here is CASSERGQGGNSPLHF. CDR3 DNA sequence: TGTGCCAGCAGCGAGAGGGGACAGGGCGGAAATTCACCCCTCCACTTT.